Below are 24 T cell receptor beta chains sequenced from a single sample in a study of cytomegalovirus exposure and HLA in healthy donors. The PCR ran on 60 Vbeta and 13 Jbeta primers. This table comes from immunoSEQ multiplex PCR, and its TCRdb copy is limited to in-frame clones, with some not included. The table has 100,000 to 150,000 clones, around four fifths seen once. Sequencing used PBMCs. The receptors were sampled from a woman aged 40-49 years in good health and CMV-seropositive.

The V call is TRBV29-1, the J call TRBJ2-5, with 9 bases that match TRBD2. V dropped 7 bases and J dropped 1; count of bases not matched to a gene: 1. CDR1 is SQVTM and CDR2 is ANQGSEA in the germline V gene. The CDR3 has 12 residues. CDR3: CSASGTQETQYF. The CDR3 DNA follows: TGCAGCGCTAGCGGGACCCAAGAGACCCAGTACTTC.

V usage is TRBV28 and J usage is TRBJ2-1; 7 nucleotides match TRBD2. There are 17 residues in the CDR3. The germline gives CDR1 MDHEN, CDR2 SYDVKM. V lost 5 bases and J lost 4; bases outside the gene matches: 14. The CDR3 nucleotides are TGTGCCAGCAGTGTCCAACTGGGGGAGGGTGGGTACAATGAGCAGTTCTTC. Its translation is CASSVQLGEGGYNEQFF.

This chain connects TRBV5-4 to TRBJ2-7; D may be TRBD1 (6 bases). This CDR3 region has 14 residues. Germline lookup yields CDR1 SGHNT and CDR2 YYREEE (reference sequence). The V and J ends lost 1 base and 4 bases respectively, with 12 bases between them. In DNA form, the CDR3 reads TGTGCCAGCAGCTTGTCAGGACAGTATTACGAGCAGTACTTC. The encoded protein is CASSLSGQYYEQYF.

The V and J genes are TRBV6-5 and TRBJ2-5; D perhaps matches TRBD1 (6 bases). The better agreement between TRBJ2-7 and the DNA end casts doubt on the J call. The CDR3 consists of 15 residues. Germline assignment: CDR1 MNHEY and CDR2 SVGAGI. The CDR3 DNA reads TGTGCCAGCAGTTACGTAGGGGGAACTACCTACGAGCAGTACTTC. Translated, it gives CASSYVGGTTYEQYF.

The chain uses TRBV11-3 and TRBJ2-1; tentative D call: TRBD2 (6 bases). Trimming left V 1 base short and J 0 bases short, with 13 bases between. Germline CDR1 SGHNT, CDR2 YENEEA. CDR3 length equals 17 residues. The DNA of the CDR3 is TGTGCCAGCAGCTTAGGGGTTGCGGGGAGCTCCTACAATGAGCAGTTCTTC. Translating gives CASSLGVAGSSYNEQFF.

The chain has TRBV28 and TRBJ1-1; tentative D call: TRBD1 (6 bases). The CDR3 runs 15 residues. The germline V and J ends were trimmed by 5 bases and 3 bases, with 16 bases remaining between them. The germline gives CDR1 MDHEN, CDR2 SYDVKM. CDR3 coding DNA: TGTGCCAGCAGTCGCCTCGACAGGTTCGACACTGAAGCTTTCTTT. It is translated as CASSRLDRFDTEAFF.

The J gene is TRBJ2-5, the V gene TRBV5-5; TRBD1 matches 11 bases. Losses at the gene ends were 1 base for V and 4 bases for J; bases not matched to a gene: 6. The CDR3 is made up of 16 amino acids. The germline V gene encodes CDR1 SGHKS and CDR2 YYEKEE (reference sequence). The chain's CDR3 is CASSLPGTGGGETQYF. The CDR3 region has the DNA TGTGCCAGCAGCTTGCCCGGGACAGGGGGAGGAGAGACCCAGTACTTC.

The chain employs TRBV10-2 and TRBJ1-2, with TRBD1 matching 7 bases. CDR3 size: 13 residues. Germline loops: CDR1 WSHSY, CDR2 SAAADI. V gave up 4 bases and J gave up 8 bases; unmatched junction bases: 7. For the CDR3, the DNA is TGCGCCAGCAGTGCCTCGACAGGGCGCGGCTACACCTTC. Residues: CASSASTGRGYTF.

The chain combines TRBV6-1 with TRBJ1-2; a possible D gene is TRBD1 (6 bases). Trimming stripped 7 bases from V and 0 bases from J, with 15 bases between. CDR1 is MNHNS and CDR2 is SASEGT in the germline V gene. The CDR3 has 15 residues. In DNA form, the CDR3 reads TGTGCCAGCACCCGGGGGGACACAGCTAACTATGGCTACACCTTC. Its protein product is CASTRGDTANYGYTF.

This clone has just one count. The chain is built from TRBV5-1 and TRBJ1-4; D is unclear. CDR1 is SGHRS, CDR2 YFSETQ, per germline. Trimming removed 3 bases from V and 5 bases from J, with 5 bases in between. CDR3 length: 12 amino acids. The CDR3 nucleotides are TGCGCCAGCAGCTCCACAAATGAAAAACTGTTTTTT. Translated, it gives CASSSTNEKLFF.

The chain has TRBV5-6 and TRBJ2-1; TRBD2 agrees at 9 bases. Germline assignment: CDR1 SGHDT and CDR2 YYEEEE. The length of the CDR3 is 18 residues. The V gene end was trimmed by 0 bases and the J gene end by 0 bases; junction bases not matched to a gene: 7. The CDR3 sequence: CASSLARGGLSSYNEQFF. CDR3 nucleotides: TGTGCCAGCAGCTTGGCGCGGGGGGGCCTTAGCTCCTACAATGAGCAGTTCTTC. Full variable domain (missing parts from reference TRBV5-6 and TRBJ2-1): DAGVTQSPTHLIKTRGQQVTLRCSPKSGHDTVSWYQQALGQGPQFIFQYYEEEERQRGNFPDRFSGHQFPNYSSELNVNALLLGDSALYLCASSLARGGLSSYNEQFFGPGTRLTVL.

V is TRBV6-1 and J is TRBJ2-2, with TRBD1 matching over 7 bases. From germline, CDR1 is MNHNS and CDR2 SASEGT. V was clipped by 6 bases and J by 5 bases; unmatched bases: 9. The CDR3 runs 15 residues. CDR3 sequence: CASSETGVATGELFF. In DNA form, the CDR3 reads TGTGCCAGCAGCGAAACAGGGGTAGCTACCGGGGAGCTGTTTTTT.

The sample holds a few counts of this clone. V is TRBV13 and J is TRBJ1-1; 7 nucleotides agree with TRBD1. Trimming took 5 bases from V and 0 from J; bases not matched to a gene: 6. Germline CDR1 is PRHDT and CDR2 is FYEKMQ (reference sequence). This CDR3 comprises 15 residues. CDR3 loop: CASSKLTGMNTEAFF. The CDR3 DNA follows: TGTGCCAGCAGCAAGTTGACAGGGATGAACACTGAAGCTTTCTTT.

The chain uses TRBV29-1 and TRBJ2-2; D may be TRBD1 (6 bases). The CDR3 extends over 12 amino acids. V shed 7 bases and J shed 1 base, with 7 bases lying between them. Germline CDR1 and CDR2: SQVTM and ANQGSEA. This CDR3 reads CSAGENTGELFF. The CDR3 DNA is TGCAGCGCAGGGGAGAACACCGGGGAGCTGTTTTTT.

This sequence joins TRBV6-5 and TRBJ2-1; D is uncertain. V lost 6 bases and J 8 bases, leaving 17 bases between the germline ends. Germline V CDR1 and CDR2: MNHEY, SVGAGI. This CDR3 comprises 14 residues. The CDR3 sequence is CASRPAHQTDEQFF. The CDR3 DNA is TGTGCCAGCAGGCCCGCCCACCAGACTGATGAGCAGTTCTTC.

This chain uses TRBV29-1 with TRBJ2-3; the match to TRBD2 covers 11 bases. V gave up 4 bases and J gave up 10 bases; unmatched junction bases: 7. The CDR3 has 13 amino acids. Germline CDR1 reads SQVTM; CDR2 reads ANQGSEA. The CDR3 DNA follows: TGCAGCGTTGCCGGTAGCGGGAGGGATGCGCAGTATTTT. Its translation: CSVAGSGRDAQYF.

CDR3 sequence: CATLAGASDTQYF. The DNA of the CDR3 is TGTGCCACCTTAGCGGGAGCTTCAGATACGCAGTATTTT. The chain has TRBV19 and TRBJ2-3; 9 bases match TRBD2. The CDR3 runs 13 residues. CDR1 and CDR2 (germline): LNHDA, SQIVND (reference sequence). Unmatched junction bases numbered 6, after V lost 10 bases and J lost 4 bases. The variable domain in full, with the rest retrieved from reference TRBV19 and TRBJ2-3, is DGGITQSPKYLFRKEGQNVTLSCEQNLNHDAMYWYRQDPGQGLRLIYYSQIVNDFQKGDIAEGYSVSREKKESFPLTVTSAQKNPTAFYLCATLAGASDTQYFGPGTRLTVL.

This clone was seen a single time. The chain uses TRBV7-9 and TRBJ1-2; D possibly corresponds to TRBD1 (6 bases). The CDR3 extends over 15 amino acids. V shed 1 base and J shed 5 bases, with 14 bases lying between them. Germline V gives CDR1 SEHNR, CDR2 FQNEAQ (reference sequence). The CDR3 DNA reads TGTGCCAGCAGCTTAGGCCAGACAGGAAGGTATGGCTACACCTTC. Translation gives CASSLGQTGRYGYTF.

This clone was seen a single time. The chain's CDR3 is CASSEVFYNSPLHF. As DNA, the CDR3 is TGTGCCAGCAGTGAGGTATTCTATAATTCACCCCTCCACTTT. The chain couples TRBV9 to TRBJ1-6; D remains ambiguous. V lost 5 bases, J lost 3 bases, and 9 bases lay in between. This CDR3 is 14 amino acids long. The germline V gene encodes CDR1 SGDLS and CDR2 YYNGEE.

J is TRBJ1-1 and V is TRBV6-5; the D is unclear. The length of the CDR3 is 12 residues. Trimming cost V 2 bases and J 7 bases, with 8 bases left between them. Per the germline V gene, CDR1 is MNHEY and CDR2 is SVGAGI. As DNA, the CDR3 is TGTGCCAGCAGTTACCCCTCAGGTGAAGCTTTCTTT. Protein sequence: CASSYPSGEAFF.

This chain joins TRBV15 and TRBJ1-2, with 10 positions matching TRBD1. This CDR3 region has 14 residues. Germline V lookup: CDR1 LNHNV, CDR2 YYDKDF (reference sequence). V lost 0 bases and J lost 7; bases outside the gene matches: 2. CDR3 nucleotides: TGTGCCACCAGCAGAGATGACAGGGGGCTTGGCTACACCTTC. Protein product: CATSRDDRGLGYTF.

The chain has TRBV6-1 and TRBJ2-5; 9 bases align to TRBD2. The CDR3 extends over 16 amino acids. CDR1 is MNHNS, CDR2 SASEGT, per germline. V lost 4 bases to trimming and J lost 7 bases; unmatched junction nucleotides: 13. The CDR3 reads CASSGQHSGGEGTQYF. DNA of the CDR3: TGTGCCAGCAGTGGACAACATAGCGGGGGAGAGGGGACCCAGTACTTC.

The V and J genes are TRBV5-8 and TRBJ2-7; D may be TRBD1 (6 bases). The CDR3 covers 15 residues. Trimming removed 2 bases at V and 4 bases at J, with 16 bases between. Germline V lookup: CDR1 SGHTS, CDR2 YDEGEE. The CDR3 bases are TGTGCCAGCAGCTTACTCGGGACATTCAAATACGAGCAGTACTTC. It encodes CASSLLGTFKYEQYF.

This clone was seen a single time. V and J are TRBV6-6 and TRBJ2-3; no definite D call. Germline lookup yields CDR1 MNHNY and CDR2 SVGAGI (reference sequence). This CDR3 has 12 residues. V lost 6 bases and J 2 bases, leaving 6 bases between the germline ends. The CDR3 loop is CASRLYTDTQYF. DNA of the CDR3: TGTGCCAGCAGGTTATACACAGATACGCAGTATTTT.